The rows below give T cell receptor beta chains drawn from one sample of a study of low-dose radiotherapy and immunotherapy resistance in tumors. TCRdb re-called the reads with MiXCR, one entry per CDR3 protein. The sample shows around 84,000 distinct CDR3 sequences, less than 20% of them seen only once. The specimen was PBMCs, collected after low-dose radiotherapy plus immunotherapy. These TCRs come from a male donor with prostate cancer. CDR3s include the opening cysteine and the closing phenylalanine or tryptophan. For some rows the clone size is stated as once, few or many, or as a class when expanded; others skip it.

V gene	clone size	CDR3 protein
TRBV2	NA	CASSEALRRGEQYF
TRBV20-1	many	CSARPPGQPNEKLFF
TRBV7-9	many	CASSLAGVETQYF
TRBV15	many	CATSRGFSGSTTYEQYF
TRBV20-1	many	CSATIIPTSGTLLGTDTQYF
TRBV28	many	CASSLIARDRDTQYF
TRBV28	many	CASSTPTTEAFF
TRBV7-9	many	CASSLGGSGFSYEQYF
TRBV20-1	many	CSATGTSGSNEQFF
TRBV25-1	many	CASRQVANEKLFF
TRBV2	few	CASTYRDGMNTEAFF
TRBV7-2	many	CASSSRQGNTGELFF
TRBV27	many	CASQSLGGGTGELFF
TRBV11-2	many	CASSLDRVADTQYF
TRBV18	NA	CASSLVAAAVNEQFF
TRBV28	many	CASNAGLRSSYEQYF
TRBV29-1	many	CSAEDSSYNEQFF
TRBV10-3	many	CAIIGNGDTQYF
TRBV28	many	CASCSFFFRERDEQFF
TRBV6-4	many	CASSDLKQGPHYSNQPQHF
TRBV2	many	CASKPGIYYGYTF
TRBV20-1	many	CSAREGGYEQYF
TRBV4-3	many	CASSQDYGGGPDTQYF
TRBV30	many	CALGVNELFF
TRBV5-4	many	CASRRDRGTGELFF
TRBV5-1	many	CASSPIGGRLEAFF
TRBV19	many	CASSIFPGQVGQYF
TRBV27	NA	CASSLSGTGRNTIYF
TRBV20-1	many	CSAKPQGPGANVLTF
TRBV4-3	few	CASSQGGGPMNTEAFF
TRBV7-3	NA	CASSPTAVNEQFF
TRBV29-1	many	CSVVGTAYEQYF
TRBV28	NA	CASSTYRGPANYGYTF
TRBV29-1	many	CSVDSLVMNTEAFF